The following is a T cell receptor (beta chain) sequence with its context. The sample originates from a study of T cell responses to AZD1222 COVID-19 vaccine. This CDR3 contains 12 residues. V lost 4 bases and J lost 5, with 3 bases in between. Generated by immunoSEQ multiplex PCR, the TCRdb table keeps only in-frame clones and is missing some. Of roughly 120,000 clones listed, approximately 85% are singletons. The chain uses TRBV12-3 or TRBV12-4 and TRBJ1-6, with D hard to call. The receptor's source is an adult who received the AZD1222 COVID-19 vaccine. The sample in question was peripheral blood, obtained 28 days after the second AZD1222 dose. The CDR3 loop reads CASSYDNSPLHF. DNA for the CDR3: TGTGCCAGCAGTTATGATAATTCACCCCTCCACTTT.